This T cell receptor beta chain was recorded in a study of shared clonotypes between healthy human individuals. The sample holds a few counts of this clone. CDR1 and CDR2 from the germline V gene are SGHRS and YFSETQ. Trimming cost V 4 bases and J 4 bases, with 14 bases left between them. The CDR3 sequence is 14 residues long. TCRdb keeps only in-frame clones here, not all; method: immunoSEQ multiplex PCR. The table includes 600,000 to 700,000 clones, less than 80% detected once. The TCR sequence derives from a woman in her thirties in good health. The sequenced sample consisted of memory CD4+ T cells sorted from blood. Specified subset: CD45RA-negative fraction. V and J are TRBV5-1 and TRBJ1-2; D might be TRBD1 (6 bases). The CDR3 nucleotides read TGCGCCAGCAGCAGGGAGGGGGGACCCTATGGCTACACCTTC. Amino acid sequence: CASSREGGPYGYTF.